One sample yielded the 24 T cell receptor beta chains listed below, sequenced in a study of T cell changes during pregnancy in multiple sclerosis. Profiled with immunoSEQ multiplex PCR; TCRdb holds only in-frame clones, not every one. The sample includes approximately 100,000 clones, around nine tenths of them seen just once. Source: peripheral blood, taken in the second trimester of pregnancy. The receptors here all came from a female donor with multiple sclerosis, enrolled in a pregnancy study.

The chain combines TRBV19 with TRBJ2-7, with unresolved D. V was cut by 4 bases and J by 1 base, with 11 bases left in between. The CDR3 contains 14 residues. Germline-derived CDR1 and CDR2 are LNHDA and SQIVND (reference sequence). This CDR3 is CASSKMTSSYEQYF. The CDR3 nucleotides read TGTGCCAGTAGTAAAATGACATCTTCCTACGAGCAGTACTTC.

The chain is built from TRBV7-9 and TRBJ1-6, with D perhaps TRBD1 (6 bases). CDR1 SEHNR and CDR2 FQNEAQ come from the germline V gene (reference sequence). The CDR3 spans 15 residues. Trimming stripped 6 bases from V and 6 bases from J, with 15 bases between. DNA for the CDR3: TGTGCCAGCAGTCCACAGGGAAGCAGTAATTCACCCCTCCACTTT. Its protein is CASSPQGSSNSPLHF.

In this sample, this clone turned up once. This chain joins TRBV7-9 and TRBJ1-2; 8 nucleotides line up with TRBD1. CDR3 length: 14 amino acids. The ends lost 3 bases at V and 6 bases at J; junction bases unmatched: 6. Germline V gene data show CDR1 as SEHNR and CDR2 as FQNEAQ (reference sequence). CDR3 sequence reads: CASSFYSGGHGYTF. DNA for the CDR3: TGTGCCAGCAGCTTCTACTCAGGGGGCCATGGCTACACCTTC.

The chain links TRBV19 to TRBJ2-7; D is unclear. V dropped 4 bases and J dropped 1 base, with 11 bases sitting between them. CDR3 length equals 14 residues. Germline V lookup: CDR1 LNHDA, CDR2 SQIVND (reference sequence). CDR3 coding DNA: TGTGCCAGTAGTACAGAGTTATTATCCTACGAGCAGTACTTC. Residues: CASSTELLSYEQYF.

The chain links TRBV9 to TRBJ1-3; 7 bases line up with TRBD1. Trimming cost V 0 bases and J 3 bases; bases outside gene matches: 6. The CDR3 consists of 16 residues. The germline CDR1 and CDR2 sequences are SGDLS and YYNGEE. CDR3 DNA sequence: TGTGCCAGCAGCGTAGGAGAGGGGGCAATTGGAAACACCATATATTTT. Translating it yields CASSVGEGAIGNTIYF.

The CDR3 DNA reads as TGTGCCAGCAGCGTAGGACAGGGTTGGGAGACCCAGTACTTC. Translated, it gives CASSVGQGWETQYF. The chain is built from TRBV9 and TRBJ2-5; 7 nucleotides align to TRBD1. V shed 0 bases and J 5 bases; nucleotides not matched to a gene: 4. The germline V gene has CDR1 SGDLS and CDR2 YYNGEE. CDR3 length: 14 amino acids.

Here the CDR3 DNA reads TGTGCCAGCAGTGGGACAGGGGGCGTCTATGGCTACACCTTC. Translated: CASSGTGGVYGYTF. The rearrangement links TRBV25-1 to TRBJ1-2; 11 bases match TRBD1. The CDR3 length is 14 residues. In germline, CDR1 is MGHDK, CDR2 SYGVNS. The V and J ends lost 4 bases and 4 bases, in that order; junction bases with no gene match: 2.

For the CDR3, the DNA is TGTGCCAGCCGGGACAGGGAGTTGGGGAACACTGAAGCTTTCTTT. It specifies CASRDRELGNTEAFF. The chain recombines TRBV2 with TRBJ1-1; 9 nucleotides agree with TRBD1. The CDR3 has 15 amino acids. Germline assignment: CDR1 SNHLY and CDR2 FYNNEI. The junction had 8 bases not matched to a gene; V was cut back by 8 bases and J by 1 base.

The chain has TRBV11-2 and TRBJ2-1; 16 nucleotides align to TRBD2. The CDR3 runs 15 residues. Germline CDR1 and CDR2: SGHAT and FQNNGV. With 6 bases clipped from V and 12 bases from J, the junction kept 8 bases outside the gene matches. CDR3 in amino acids: CASSSGLAGGRVQFF. Written as DNA, the CDR3 is TGTGCCAGCAGTTCGGGACTAGCGGGAGGGAGGGTGCAGTTCTTC.

V usage is TRBV15 and J usage is TRBJ1-5; 11 nucleotides align to TRBD1. Germline V gene lookup returns CDR1 LNHNV and CDR2 YYDKDF (reference sequence). V shed 3 bases and J 5 bases; nucleotides not matched to a gene: 3. The CDR3 is 15 amino acids. The CDR3 nucleotides are TGTGCCACCAGCAGGGACAGGGGGCTGTATCAGCCCCAGCATTTT. It specifies CATSRDRGLYQPQHF.

V and J are TRBV5-1 and TRBJ2-5; 7 nucleotides agree with TRBD1. In germline, CDR1 is SGHRS, CDR2 YFSETQ. Unmatched junction bases numbered 9, after V lost 4 bases and J lost 3 bases. The CDR3 runs to 15 residues. CDR3: CASSHTGAIEETQYF. CDR3 DNA: TGCGCCAGCAGCCATACAGGGGCCATCGAAGAGACCCAGTACTTC.

The gene calls are TRBV7-9 and TRBJ1-1; 7 bases are a match to TRBD1. Germline V CDR1 and CDR2: SEHNR, FQNEAQ (reference sequence). CDR3 length equals 14 residues. V shed 5 bases, J shed 11 bases, and the junction held 14 bases outside the gene matches. Written as DNA, the CDR3 is TGTGCCAGCAGCCAAGAGGCAGGGGGGCTTATGGCTTTCTTT. This codes for CASSQEAGGLMAFF.

This clone was seen just once. The chain employs TRBV5-1 and TRBJ2-7; 11 nucleotides line up with TRBD1. Per the germline V gene, CDR1 is SGHRS and CDR2 is YFSETQ. With 7 bases clipped from V and 3 bases from J, the junction kept 15 bases outside the gene matches. This CDR3 is 17 amino acids long. CDR3: CASRLRDRGQGGYEQYF. In nucleotides, the CDR3 is TGCGCCAGCCGCCTGCGGGACAGGGGACAGGGGGGCTACGAGCAGTACTTC. Variable domain in full (rest from reference TRBV5-1 and TRBJ2-7): KAGVTQTPRYLIKTRGQQVTLSCSPISGHRSVSWYQQTPGQGLQFLFEYFSETQRNKGNFPGRFSGRQFSNSRSEMNVSTLELGDSALYLCASRLRDRGQGGYEQYFGPGTRLTVT.

The rearrangement uses TRBV4-1 and TRBJ2-7; tentative D call: TRBD1 (6 bases). Germline V gene sequence: CDR1 MGHRA, CDR2 YSYEKL. V was clipped by 6 bases and J by 0 bases, with 18 bases between them. The CDR3 loop spans 16 amino acids. In DNA, the CDR3 is TGCGCCAGCAGTCAAAACAGGGCCGAGGGCTCCTACGAGCAGTACTTC. It encodes CASSQNRAEGSYEQYF.

The gene calls are TRBV27 and TRBJ1-1, with D perhaps TRBD1 (6 bases). Germline values: CDR1 MNHEY, CDR2 SMNVEV (reference sequence). This CDR3 spans 15 amino acids. The V end lost 6 bases, the J end lost 2 bases, and 16 bases lay between the germline ends. The chain's CDR3 is CASSTRGGGNTEAFF. The CDR3 nucleotides are TGTGCCAGCAGCACCAGGGGAGGGGGAAACACTGAAGCTTTCTTT.

This chain joins TRBV9 and TRBJ1-1; D is perhaps TRBD1 (5 bases). With 0 bases removed from V and 11 bases from J, the gap between germline ends came to 17 bases. The germline gives CDR1 SGDLS, CDR2 YYNGEE. The CDR3 consists of 14 residues. The CDR3 region has the DNA TGTGCCAGCAGCGTAGATCAGGGCCCCGTGGAGGCTTTCTTT. Its protein product is CASSVDQGPVEAFF.

The chain recombines TRBV19 with TRBJ1-4; D call uncertain. Trimming stripped 3 bases from V and 6 bases from J, with 5 bases between. CDR1 and CDR2 from the germline V gene are LNHDA and SQIVND (reference sequence). The CDR3 has 12 residues. CDR3 DNA: TGTGCCAGTAGTATCTCTGATGAAAAACTGTTTTTT. Its translation is CASSISDEKLFF.

The J gene is TRBJ2-3, the V gene TRBV27, with 8 bases lining up with TRBD1. In germline, CDR1 is MNHEY, CDR2 SMNVEV (reference sequence). The CDR3 covers 14 residues. J lost 2 bases, V lost 5 bases, and 3 bases had no gene match. CDR3 in DNA: TGTGCCAGCAGTCGACAGGGGCACACAGATACGCAGTATTTT. It specifies CASSRQGHTDTQYF.

The chain couples TRBV6-1 to TRBJ1-1, with 8 bases matching TRBD1. The trim removed 6 bases at V and 8 bases at J, leaving 5 bases unmatched. CDR1 and CDR2 from the germline V gene are MNHNS and SASEGT. This CDR3 is built from 12 residues. The CDR3 protein is CASRQGAYEAFF. CDR3 nucleotides: TGTGCCAGCAGGCAGGGGGCTTACGAAGCTTTCTTT.

This rearrangement joins TRBV5-1 to TRBJ1-5; 9 nucleotides agree with TRBD1. The germline gives CDR1 SGHRS, CDR2 YFSETQ. V was clipped by 7 bases and J by 5 bases; unmatched bases: 4. CDR3 size: 13 residues. As DNA, the CDR3 is TGCGCCAGCTCGGACAGGGGAGATCAGCCCCAGCATTTT. It translates to CASSDRGDQPQHF.

The chain employs TRBV2 and TRBJ2-3; no reliable D call. Trimming cost V 7 bases and J 1 base, with 9 bases left between them. The length of the CDR3 is 13 residues. The V gene's germline CDR1 is SNHLY and CDR2 FYNNEI. The CDR3 region has the DNA TGTGCCAGCAACAACATGCGCACAGATACGCAGTATTTT. Encoded protein: CASNNMRTDTQYF.

V is TRBV19 and J is TRBJ1-2; 7 bases are shared with TRBD1. The ends lost 1 base at V and 4 bases at J; junction bases unmatched: 3. CDR3 length equals 14 residues. CDR1 is LNHDA and CDR2 is SQIVND in the germline V gene (reference sequence). CDR3 residues: CASSIAGTVYGYTF. The CDR3 nucleotides read TGTGCCAGTAGTATAGCTGGGACAGTCTATGGCTACACCTTC. Variable domain in full (rest from reference TRBV19 and TRBJ1-2): DGGITQSPKYLFRKEGQNVTLSCEQNLNHDAMYWYRQDPGQGLRLIYYSQIVNDFQKGDIAEGYSVSREKKESFPLTVTSAQKNPTAFYLCASSIAGTVYGYTFGSGTRLTVV.

The chain carries TRBV7-2 and TRBJ2-7; D is possibly TRBD1 (6 bases). The germline CDR1 and CDR2 sequences are SGHTA and FQGNSA. V was pared by 2 bases and J by 5 bases, with 10 bases between. This CDR3 comprises 13 residues. The CDR3 sequence is CASSLHRDNEQYF. The CDR3 bases are TGTGCCAGCAGCTTACACAGGGACAACGAGCAGTACTTC.

The chain joins TRBV19 to TRBJ2-1; tentatively, D is TRBD1 (5 bases). The CDR3 extends over 16 amino acids. CDR1 is LNHDA, CDR2 SQIVND, per germline (reference sequence). Trimming cost V 1 base and J 2 bases, with 12 bases left between them. In DNA form, the CDR3 reads TGTGCCAGTAGTATAGTAGACAGTTTGACCTACAATGAGCAGTTCTTC. It is translated as CASSIVDSLTYNEQFF.